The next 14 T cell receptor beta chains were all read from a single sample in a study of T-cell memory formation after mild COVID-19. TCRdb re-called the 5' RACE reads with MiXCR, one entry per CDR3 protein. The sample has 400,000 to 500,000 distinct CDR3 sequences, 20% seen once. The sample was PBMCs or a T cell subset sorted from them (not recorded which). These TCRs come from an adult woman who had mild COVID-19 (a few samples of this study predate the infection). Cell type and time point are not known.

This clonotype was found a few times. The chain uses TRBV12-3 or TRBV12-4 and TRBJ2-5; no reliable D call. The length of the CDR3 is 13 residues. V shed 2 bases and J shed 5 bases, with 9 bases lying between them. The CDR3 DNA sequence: TGTGCCAGCAGTTTATCCTCCTCCGAGACCCAGTACTTC. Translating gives CASSLSSSETQYF.

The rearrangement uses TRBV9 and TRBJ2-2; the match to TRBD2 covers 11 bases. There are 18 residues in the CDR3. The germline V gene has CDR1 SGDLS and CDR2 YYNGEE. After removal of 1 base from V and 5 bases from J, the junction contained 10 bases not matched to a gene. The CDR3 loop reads CASSVNSGRALGTGELFF. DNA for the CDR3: TGTGCCAGCAGCGTAAATAGCGGGAGGGCCCTCGGTACCGGGGAGCTGTTTTTT.

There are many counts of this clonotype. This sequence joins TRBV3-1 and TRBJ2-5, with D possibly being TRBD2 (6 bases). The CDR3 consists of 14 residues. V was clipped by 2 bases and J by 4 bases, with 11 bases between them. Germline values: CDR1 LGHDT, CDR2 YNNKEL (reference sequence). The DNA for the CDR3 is TGTGCCAGCAGCCAACGCGGGACCGGAGAGACCCAGTACTTC. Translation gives CASSQRGTGETQYF.

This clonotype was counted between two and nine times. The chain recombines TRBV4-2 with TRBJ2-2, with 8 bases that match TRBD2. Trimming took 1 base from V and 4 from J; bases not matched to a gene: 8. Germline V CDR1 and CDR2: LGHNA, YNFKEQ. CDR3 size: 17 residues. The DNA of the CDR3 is TGTGCCAGCAGCCAAGGGGGCACAGCGGGAGTCACCGGGGAGCTGTTTTTT. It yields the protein CASSQGGTAGVTGELFF.

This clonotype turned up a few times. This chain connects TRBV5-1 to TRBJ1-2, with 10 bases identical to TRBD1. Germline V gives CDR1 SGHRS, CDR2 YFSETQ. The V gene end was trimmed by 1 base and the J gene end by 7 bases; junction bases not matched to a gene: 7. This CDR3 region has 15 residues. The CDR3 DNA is TGCGCCAGCAGCTTGATGCCCGGGACAGGGGTTGGCTACACCTTC. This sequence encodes CASSLMPGTGVGYTF.

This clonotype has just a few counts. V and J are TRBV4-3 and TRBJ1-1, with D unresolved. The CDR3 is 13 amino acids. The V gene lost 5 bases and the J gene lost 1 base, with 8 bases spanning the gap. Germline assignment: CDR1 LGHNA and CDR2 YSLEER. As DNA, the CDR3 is TGCGCCAGCAGCTCTCTTAAGAACACTGAAGCTTTCTTT. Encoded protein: CASSSLKNTEAFF.

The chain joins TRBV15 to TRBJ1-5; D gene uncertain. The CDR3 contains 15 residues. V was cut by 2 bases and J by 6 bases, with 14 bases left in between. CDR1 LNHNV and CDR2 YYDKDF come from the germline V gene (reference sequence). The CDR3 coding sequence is TGTGCCACCAGCAGACGAGCAGCGGGTTCTCAGCCCCAGCATTTT. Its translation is CATSRRAAGSQPQHF.

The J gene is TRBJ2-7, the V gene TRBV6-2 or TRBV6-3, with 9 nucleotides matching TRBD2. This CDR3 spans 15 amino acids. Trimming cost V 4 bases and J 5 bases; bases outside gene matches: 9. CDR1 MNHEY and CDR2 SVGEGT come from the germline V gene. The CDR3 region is CASSLWRGRGNEQYF. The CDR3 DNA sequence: TGTGCCAGCAGTTTATGGCGCGGGAGGGGAAACGAGCAGTACTTC.

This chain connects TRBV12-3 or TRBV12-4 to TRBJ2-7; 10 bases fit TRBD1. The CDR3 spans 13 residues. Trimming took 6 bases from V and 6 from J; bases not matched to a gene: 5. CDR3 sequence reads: CASRRQGASEQYF. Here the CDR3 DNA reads TGTGCCAGCAGAAGACAGGGGGCGAGCGAGCAGTACTTC.

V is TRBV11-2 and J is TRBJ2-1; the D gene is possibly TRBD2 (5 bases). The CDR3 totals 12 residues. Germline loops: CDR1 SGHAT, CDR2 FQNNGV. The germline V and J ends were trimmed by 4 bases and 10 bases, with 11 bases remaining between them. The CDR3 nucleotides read TGTGCCAGCAGCTCCCTTCCGGGGGAGCAGTTCTTC. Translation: CASSSLPGEQFF. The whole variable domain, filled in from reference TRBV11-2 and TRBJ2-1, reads EAGVAQSPRYKIIEKRQSVAFWCNPISGHATLYWYQQILGQGPKLLIQFQNNGVVDDSQLPKDRFSAERLKGVDSTLKIQPAKLEDSAVYLCASSSLPGEQFFGPGTRLTVL.

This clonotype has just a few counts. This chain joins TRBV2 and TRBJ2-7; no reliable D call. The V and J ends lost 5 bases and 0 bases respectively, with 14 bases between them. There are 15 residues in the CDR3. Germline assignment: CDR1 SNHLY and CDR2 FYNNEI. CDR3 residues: CASSLGSSLSYEQYF. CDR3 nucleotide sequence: TGTGCCAGCAGTCTCGGGTCTAGTCTCTCCTACGAGCAGTACTTC.

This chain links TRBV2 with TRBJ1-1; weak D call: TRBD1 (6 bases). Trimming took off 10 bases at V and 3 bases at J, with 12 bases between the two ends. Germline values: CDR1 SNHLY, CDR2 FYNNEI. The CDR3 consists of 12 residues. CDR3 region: CATYRDHTEAFF. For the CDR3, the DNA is TGTGCCACCTACAGGGATCACACTGAAGCTTTCTTT.

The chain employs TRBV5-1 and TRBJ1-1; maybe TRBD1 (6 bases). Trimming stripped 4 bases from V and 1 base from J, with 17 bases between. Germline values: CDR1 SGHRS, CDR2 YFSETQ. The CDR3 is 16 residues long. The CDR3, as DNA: TGCGCCAGCAGCCGGGGGGCGGTGGAGGGGAACACTGAAGCTTTCTTT. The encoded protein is CASSRGAVEGNTEAFF.

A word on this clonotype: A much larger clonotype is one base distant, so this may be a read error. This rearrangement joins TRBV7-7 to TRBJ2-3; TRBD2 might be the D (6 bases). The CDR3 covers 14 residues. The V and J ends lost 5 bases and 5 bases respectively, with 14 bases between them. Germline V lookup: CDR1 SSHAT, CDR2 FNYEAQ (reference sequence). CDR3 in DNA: TGTGCCAGCAGCCTTAGACCCGGGGGAGATACGCAGTATTTT. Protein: CASSLRPGGDTQYF. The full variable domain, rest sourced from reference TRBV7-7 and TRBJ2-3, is GAGVSQSPRYKVTKRGQDVTLRCDPISSHATLYWYQQALGQGPEFLTYFNYEAQPDKSGLPSDRFSAERPEGSISTLTIQRTEQRDSAMYRCASSLRPGGDTQYFGPGTRLTVL.